This T cell receptor (beta chain) was observed in a study of CD8+ T cells in alopecia areata. Study-wide findings and caveats: Sequence data from scalp samples additionally include resident alphabeta T cells of normal skin. Compared with mice, patients displayed less clear TCR sharing, possibly for HLA-related reasons. The study found higher clonality in lesional than normal scalp, especially in alopecia totalis/universalis.

Points on this clone: The antigen is undetermined.

T lymphocytes (CD4+ and CD8+) were sorted from PBMCs. In each case, RNA was isolated and then reverse transcribed into cDNA as the sequencing template. Measured with immunoSEQ multiplex PCR; TCRdb has only the in-frame clones, and not every one. The table includes 150,000 to 200,000 clones, around 57% detected once. V lost 2 bases, J lost 4 bases, and 3 bases stayed unmatched. The CDR3 is 15 residues long. Germline V gene data show CDR1 as SGDLS and CDR2 as YYNGEE. This sequence joins TRBV9 and TRBJ2-1; 10 bases fit TRBD2. Material for sequencing was CD4+ T cells sorted from blood. This TCR derives from a human donor in good health. The CDR3 protein is CASSVSSGSYNEQFF. The CDR3, as DNA: TGTGCCAGCAGCGTTTCTAGCGGGAGTTACAATGAGCAGTTCTTC.